One TCR beta chain is described in this entry. Its antigen is unidentified. This record belongs to a study of shared clonotypes between healthy human individuals. Points from the study as a whole: Compared with memory subsets, naive subsets generally had larger estimated richness.

As defined, naive CD8 cells were CD45RO-negative and positively selected for CCR7, with terminally differentiated effector memory CD45RA+ cells excluded. All donors were Caucasian adults living in Nashville, Tennessee. This table comes from immunoSEQ multiplex PCR, and its TCRdb copy is limited to in-frame clones, with some not included. The table lists about 1,800,000 clones, about 95% of them singletons, with roughly 1% in the top ten. Sequenced: naive CD8+ T cells sorted from blood. This sequence was found in a young man in good health.

In DNA, the CDR3 is TGTGCCAGCAGCGGAACGAAATCCTACGAGCAGTACTTC. Protein sequence: CASSGTKSYEQYF. This chain joins TRBV7-9 and TRBJ2-7, with D unresolved. CDR3 size: 13 residues. With 5 bases removed from V and 1 base from J, the gap between germline ends came to 9 bases. CDR1 is SEHNR, CDR2 FQNEAQ, per germline (reference sequence).